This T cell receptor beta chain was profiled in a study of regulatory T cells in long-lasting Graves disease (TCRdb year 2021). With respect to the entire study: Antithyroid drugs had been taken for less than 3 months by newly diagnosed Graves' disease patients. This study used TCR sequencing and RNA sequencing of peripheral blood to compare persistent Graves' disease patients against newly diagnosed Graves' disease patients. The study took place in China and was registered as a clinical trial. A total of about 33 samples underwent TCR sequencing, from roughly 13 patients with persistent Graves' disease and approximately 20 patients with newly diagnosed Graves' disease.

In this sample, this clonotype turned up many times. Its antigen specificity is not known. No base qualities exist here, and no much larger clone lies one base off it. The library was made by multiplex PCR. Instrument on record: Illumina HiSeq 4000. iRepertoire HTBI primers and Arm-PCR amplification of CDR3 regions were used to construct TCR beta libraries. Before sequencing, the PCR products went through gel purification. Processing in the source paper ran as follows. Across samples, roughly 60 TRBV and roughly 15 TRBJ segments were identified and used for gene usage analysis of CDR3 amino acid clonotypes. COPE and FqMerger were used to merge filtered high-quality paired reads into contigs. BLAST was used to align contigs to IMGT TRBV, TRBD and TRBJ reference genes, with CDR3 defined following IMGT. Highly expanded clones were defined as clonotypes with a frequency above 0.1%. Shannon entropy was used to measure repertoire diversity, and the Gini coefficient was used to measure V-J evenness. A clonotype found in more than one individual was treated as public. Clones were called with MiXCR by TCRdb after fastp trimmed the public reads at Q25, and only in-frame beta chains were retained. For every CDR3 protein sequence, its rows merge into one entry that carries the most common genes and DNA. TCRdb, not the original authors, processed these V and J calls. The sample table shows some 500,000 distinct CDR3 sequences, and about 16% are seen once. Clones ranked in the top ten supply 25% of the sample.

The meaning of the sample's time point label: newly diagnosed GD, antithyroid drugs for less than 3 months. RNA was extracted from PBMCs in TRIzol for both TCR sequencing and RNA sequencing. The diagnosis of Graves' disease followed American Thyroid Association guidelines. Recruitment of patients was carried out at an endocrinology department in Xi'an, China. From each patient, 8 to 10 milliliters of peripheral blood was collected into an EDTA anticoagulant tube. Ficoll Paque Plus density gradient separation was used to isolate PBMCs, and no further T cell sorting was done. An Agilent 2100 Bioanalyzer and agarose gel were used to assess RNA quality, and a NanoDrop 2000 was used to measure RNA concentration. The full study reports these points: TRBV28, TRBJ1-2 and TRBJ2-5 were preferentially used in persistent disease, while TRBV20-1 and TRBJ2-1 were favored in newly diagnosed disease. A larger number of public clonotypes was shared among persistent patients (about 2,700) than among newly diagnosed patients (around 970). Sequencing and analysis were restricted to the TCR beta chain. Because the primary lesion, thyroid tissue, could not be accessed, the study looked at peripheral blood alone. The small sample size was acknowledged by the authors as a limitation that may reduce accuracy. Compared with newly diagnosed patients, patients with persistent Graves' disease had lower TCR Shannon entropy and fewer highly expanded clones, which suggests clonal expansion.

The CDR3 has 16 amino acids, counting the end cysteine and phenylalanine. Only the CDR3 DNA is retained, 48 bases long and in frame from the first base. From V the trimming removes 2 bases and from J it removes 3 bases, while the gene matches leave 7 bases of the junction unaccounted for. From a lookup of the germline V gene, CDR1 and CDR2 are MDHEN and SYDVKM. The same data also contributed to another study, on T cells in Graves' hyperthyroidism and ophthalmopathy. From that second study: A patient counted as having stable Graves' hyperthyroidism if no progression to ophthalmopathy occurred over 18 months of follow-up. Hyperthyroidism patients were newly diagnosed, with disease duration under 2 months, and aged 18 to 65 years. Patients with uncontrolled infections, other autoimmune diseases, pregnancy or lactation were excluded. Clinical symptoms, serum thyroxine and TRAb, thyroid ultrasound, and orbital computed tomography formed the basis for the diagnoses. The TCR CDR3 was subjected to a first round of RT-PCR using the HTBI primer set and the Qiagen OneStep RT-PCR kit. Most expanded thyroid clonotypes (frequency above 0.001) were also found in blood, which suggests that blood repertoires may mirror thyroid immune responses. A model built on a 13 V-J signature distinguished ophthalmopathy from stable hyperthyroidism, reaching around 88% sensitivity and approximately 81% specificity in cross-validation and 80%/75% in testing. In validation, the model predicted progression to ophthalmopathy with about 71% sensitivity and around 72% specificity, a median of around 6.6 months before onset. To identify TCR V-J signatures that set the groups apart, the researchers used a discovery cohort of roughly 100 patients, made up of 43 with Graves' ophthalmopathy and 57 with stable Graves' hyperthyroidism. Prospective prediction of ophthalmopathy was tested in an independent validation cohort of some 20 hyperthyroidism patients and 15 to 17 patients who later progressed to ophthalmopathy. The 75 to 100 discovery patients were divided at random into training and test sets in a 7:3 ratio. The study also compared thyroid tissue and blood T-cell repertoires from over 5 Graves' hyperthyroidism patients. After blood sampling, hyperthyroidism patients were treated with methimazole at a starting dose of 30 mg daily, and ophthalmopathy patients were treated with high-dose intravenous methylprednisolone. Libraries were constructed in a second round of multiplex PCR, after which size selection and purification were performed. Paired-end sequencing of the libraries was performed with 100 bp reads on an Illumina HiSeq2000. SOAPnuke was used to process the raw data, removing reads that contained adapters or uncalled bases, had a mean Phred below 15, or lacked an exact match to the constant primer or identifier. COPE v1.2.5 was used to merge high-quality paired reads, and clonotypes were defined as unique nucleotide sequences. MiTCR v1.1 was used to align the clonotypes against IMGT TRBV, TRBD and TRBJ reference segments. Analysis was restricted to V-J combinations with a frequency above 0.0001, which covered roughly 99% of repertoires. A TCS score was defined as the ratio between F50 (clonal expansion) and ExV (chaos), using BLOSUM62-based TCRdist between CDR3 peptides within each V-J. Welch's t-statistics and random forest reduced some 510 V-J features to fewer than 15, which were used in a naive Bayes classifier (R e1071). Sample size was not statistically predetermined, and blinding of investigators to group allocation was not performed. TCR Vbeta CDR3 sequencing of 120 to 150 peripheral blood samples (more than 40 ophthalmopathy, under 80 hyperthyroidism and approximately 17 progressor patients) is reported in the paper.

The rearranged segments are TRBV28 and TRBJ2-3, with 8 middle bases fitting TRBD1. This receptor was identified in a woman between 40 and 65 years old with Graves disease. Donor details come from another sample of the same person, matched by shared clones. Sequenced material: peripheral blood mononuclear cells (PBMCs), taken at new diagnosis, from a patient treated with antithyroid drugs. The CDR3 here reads CASSLEGGQGTDTQYF. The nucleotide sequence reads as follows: TGTGCCAGCAGTTTAGAGGGTGGACAGGGAACAGATACGCAGTATTTT. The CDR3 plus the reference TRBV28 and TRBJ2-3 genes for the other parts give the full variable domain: DVKVTQSSRYLVKRTGEKVFLECVQDMDHENMFWYRQDPGLGLRLIYFSYDVKMKEKGDIPEGYSVSREKKERFSLILESASTNQTSMYLCASSLEGGQGTDTQYFGPGTRLTVL.